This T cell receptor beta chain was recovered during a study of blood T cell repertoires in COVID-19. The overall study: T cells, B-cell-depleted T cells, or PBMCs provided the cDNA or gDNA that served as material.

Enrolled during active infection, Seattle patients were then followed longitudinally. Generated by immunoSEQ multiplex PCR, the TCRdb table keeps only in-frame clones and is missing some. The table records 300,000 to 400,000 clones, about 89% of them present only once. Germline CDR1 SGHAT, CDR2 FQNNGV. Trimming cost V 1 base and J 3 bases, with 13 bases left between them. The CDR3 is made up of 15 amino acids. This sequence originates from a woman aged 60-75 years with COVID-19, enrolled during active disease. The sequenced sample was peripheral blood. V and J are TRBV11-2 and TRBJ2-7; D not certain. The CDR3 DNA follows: TGTGCCAGCAGCTTAGGCTCACTACTGGGCTACGAGCAGTACTTC. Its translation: CASSLGSLLGYEQYF.